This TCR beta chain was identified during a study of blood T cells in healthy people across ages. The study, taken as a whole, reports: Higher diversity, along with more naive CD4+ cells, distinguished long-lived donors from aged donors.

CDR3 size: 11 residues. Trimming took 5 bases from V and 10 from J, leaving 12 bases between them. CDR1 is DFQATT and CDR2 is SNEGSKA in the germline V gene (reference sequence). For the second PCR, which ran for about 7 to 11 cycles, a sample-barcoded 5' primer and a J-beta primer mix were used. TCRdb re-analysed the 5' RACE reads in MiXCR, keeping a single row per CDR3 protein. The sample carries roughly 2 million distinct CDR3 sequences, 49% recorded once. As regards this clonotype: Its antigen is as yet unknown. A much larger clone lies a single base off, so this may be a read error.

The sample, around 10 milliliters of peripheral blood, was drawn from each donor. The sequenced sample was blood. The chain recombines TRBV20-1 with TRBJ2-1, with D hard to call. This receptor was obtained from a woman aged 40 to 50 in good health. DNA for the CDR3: TGCAGTGCTGACGGTCAGTGGGAGCAGTTCTTC. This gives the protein CSADGQWEQFF.